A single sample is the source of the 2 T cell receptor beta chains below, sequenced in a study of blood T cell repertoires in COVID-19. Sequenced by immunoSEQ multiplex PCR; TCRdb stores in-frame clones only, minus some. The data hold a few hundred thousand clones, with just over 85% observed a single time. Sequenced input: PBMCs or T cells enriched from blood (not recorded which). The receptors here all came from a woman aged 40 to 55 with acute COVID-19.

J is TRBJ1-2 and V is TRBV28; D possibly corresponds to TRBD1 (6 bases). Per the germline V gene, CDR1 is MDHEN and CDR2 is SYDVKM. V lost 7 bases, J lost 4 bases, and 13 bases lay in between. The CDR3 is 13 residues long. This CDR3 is CASTGQPVYGYTF. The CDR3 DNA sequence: TGTGCCAGCACGGGACAACCCGTCTATGGCTACACCTTC.

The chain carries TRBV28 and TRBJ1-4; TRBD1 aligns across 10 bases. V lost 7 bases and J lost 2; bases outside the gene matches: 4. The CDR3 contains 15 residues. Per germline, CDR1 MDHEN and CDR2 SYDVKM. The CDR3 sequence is CASNDRGLTNEKLFF. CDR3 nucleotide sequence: TGTGCCAGCAACGACAGGGGGCTCACTAATGAAAAACTGTTTTTT.